Listed here are 19 T cell receptor beta chains from one sample, sequenced in a study of blood T cell repertoires in COVID-19. Assay used: immunoSEQ multiplex PCR; TCRdb lists only in-frame clones, some missing. The sample lists about 150,000 clones, over 70% occurring once. Sequencing was performed on peripheral blood. These TCRs come from a man in his sixties with acute or convalescent COVID-19.

The J gene is TRBJ2-5, the V gene TRBV7-9; 10 bases line up with TRBD2. CDR1 and CDR2 from the germline V gene are SEHNR and FQNEAQ (reference sequence). CDR3 length equals 15 residues. The J segment lost 5 bases and the V segment lost 5 bases, leaving 8 bases of the junction unmatched. CDR3 region: CASSPQRGGRETQYF. The DNA of the CDR3 is TGTGCCAGCAGCCCCCAGCGGGGGGGGAGGGAGACCCAGTACTTC. The complete variable domain, with remaining parts taken from reference TRBV7-9 and TRBJ2-5, reads DTGVSQNPRHKITKRGQNVTFRCDPISEHNRLYWYRQTLGQGPEFLTYFQNEAQLEKSRLLSDRFSAERPKGSFSTLEIQRTEQGDSAMYLCASSPQRGGRETQYFGPGTRLLVL.

The table lists this clone with a count of one. The rearrangement uses TRBV6-5 and TRBJ2-2; TRBD1 matches at 8 bases. This CDR3 is built from 15 residues. Germline CDR1 MNHEY, CDR2 SVGAGI. Losses at the gene ends were 6 bases for V and 6 bases for J; bases not matched to a gene: 9. This CDR3 reads CASRPRTGSPGELFF. DNA for the CDR3: TGTGCCAGCAGGCCCCGGACAGGGTCCCCCGGGGAGCTGTTTTTT.

The chain joins TRBV11-3 to TRBJ2-1, with 11 positions matching TRBD2. The CDR3 is made up of 16 amino acids. V gave up 4 bases and J gave up 7 bases; unmatched junction bases: 9. Germline V gene data show CDR1 as SGHNT and CDR2 as YENEEA. CDR3: CASSSSGTSGANEQFF. DNA of the CDR3: TGTGCCAGCAGCTCATCCGGGACTAGCGGCGCGAATGAGCAGTTCTTC.

The genes are TRBV30 and TRBJ1-2; 9 bases agree with TRBD1. J gave up 4 bases and V 5 bases, and 8 bases lay outside the gene matches. CDR1 is GTSNPN, CDR2 SVGIG, per germline (reference sequence). The length of the CDR3 is 14 residues. The CDR3 sequence: CAWEGQGQIYGYTF. In DNA form, the CDR3 reads TGTGCCTGGGAGGGACAGGGACAAATCTATGGCTACACCTTC.

The rearrangement uses TRBV4-3 and TRBJ2-1; 10 bases line up with TRBD1. Germline CDR1 LGHNA, CDR2 YSLEER. The CDR3 has 15 residues. With 5 bases clipped from V and 4 bases from J, the junction kept 5 bases outside the gene matches. CDR3 amino acids: CASSSGQGGYNEQFF. The CDR3 DNA sequence: TGCGCCAGCAGCTCCGGACAGGGGGGATACAATGAGCAGTTCTTC.

The sample holds a few counts of this clone. The chain carries TRBV3-1 (or the pseudogene TRBV3-2) and TRBJ2-1; a possible D gene is TRBD2 (6 bases). The length of the CDR3 is 16 residues. The V gene lost 1 base and the J gene lost 2 bases, with 12 bases spanning the gap. CDR1 and CDR2 (germline): LGHDT, YNNKEL (reference sequence). This CDR3 is CASSQGRGRTYNEQFF. CDR3 nucleotides: TGTGCCAGCAGCCAAGGGAGGGGACGGACCTACAATGAGCAGTTCTTC.

This sequence joins TRBV20-1 and TRBJ1-2; D unclear. The CDR3 totals 11 residues. With 4 bases removed from V and 2 bases from J, the gap between germline ends came to 5 bases. Germline V gives CDR1 DFQATT, CDR2 SNEGSKA (reference sequence). Here the CDR3 reads CSATVNYGYTF. In nucleotides, the CDR3 is TGCAGTGCTACGGTCAACTATGGCTACACCTTC.

V and J are TRBV7-3 and TRBJ2-3; 11 positions match TRBD2. V was clipped by 4 bases and J by 4 bases; unmatched bases: 7. The CDR3 length is 16 residues. The germline CDR1 and CDR2 sequences are SGHTA and FQGTGA. The CDR3 DNA sequence: TGTGCCAGCAGCTCTTCTAGCGGGAGGACTGCAGATACGCAGTATTTT. Its protein is CASSSSSGRTADTQYF.

The chain is built from TRBV18 and TRBJ2-5; 9 positions agree with TRBD1. Germline assignment: CDR1 KGHSH and CDR2 LQKENI. The CDR3 spans 16 residues. Germline trimming cut 4 bases from V and 4 bases from J; bases unmatched to any gene: 10. The CDR3 spells CASSLIQGATGETQYF. CDR3 DNA: TGTGCCAGCTCACTGATACAGGGGGCGACGGGAGAGACCCAGTACTTC.

V gene TRBV6-5 combines with J gene TRBJ1-5, with a possible D match to TRBD1 (6 bases). Germline lookup yields CDR1 MNHEY and CDR2 SVGAGI. The CDR3 contains 14 residues. V was trimmed by 6 bases and J by 0 bases, leaving 9 bases between them. CDR3 nucleotide sequence: TGTGCCAGCAGGTCGACAGGTAGCAATCAGCCCCAGCATTTT. It yields the protein CASRSTGSNQPQHF.

V and J are TRBV2 and TRBJ2-7; the match to TRBD2 covers 10 bases. With V trimmed by 6 bases and J by 2 bases, 4 bases remained unmatched. The CDR3 consists of 14 residues. Germline lookup yields CDR1 SNHLY and CDR2 FYNNEI. The CDR3 is CASRTGTSAYEQYF. For the CDR3, the DNA is TGTGCCAGCAGAACCGGGACTAGCGCCTACGAGCAGTACTTC. The full variable domain, in which reference TRBV2 and TRBJ2-7 provide the parts outside the CDR3, is EPEVTQTPSHQVTQMGQEVILRCVPISNHLYFYWYRQILGQKVEFLVSFYNNEISEKSEIFDDQFSVERPDGSNFTLKIRSTKLEDSAMYFCASRTGTSAYEQYFGPGTRLTVT.

The chain is built from TRBV5-6 and TRBJ2-7, with 9 nucleotides matching TRBD1. CDR3 length equals 15 residues. Germline lookup yields CDR1 SGHDT and CDR2 YYEEEE. The V segment lost 4 bases and the J segment 2 bases; nucleotides outside the gene matches: 7. DNA for the CDR3: TGTGCCAGCAGCCAAGGACAGGGGCTGACCTACGAGCAGTACTTC. The encoded protein is CASSQGQGLTYEQYF.

The chain links TRBV4-3 to TRBJ2-2, with D possibly matching TRBD1 (6 bases). The CDR3 spans 15 residues. Trimming removed 2 bases from V and 4 bases from J, with 11 bases in between. Germline V CDR1 and CDR2: LGHNA, YSLEER. The CDR3 sequence is CASSQSDRTTGELFF. The CDR3 coding sequence is TGCGCCAGCAGCCAATCGGACAGAACCACCGGGGAGCTGTTTTTT.

The CDR3 sequence: CASSLPTSGRGELFF. For the CDR3, the DNA is TGTGCCAGCAGTTTACCGACTAGCGGGAGAGGGGAGCTGTTTTTT. The chain links TRBV27 to TRBJ2-2; 12 bases fit TRBD2. This CDR3 contains 15 residues. Germline CDR1 MNHEY, CDR2 SMNVEV (reference sequence). Trimming took 2 bases from V and 8 from J; bases not matched to a gene: 3.

The chain recombines TRBV6-5 with TRBJ2-1, with D possibly being TRBD1 (5 bases). Germline-derived CDR1 and CDR2 are MNHEY and SVGAGI. V was shortened by 0 bases and J by 5 bases, with 11 bases between the two germline ends. The CDR3 is 15 residues long. CDR3 residues: CASSYSGRINNEQFF. In nucleotides, the CDR3 is TGTGCCAGCAGTTACTCGGGGCGGATTAACAATGAGCAGTTCTTC.

This chain uses TRBV28 with TRBJ2-1, with TRBD1 as a possible D gene (5 bases). Germline values: CDR1 MDHEN, CDR2 SYDVKM. Trimming cost V 3 bases and J 3 bases, with 12 bases left between them. The CDR3 runs to 15 residues. The CDR3: CASSLVSRDYNEQFF. CDR3 coding DNA: TGTGCCAGCAGTTTGGTGAGCAGGGACTACAATGAGCAGTTCTTC.

The V call is TRBV18, the J call TRBJ2-7; possible D gene TRBD2, 6 bases. This CDR3 is built from 13 residues. Per the germline V gene, CDR1 is KGHSH and CDR2 is LQKENI. Trimming took 8 bases from V and 4 from J, leaving 15 bases between them. DNA for the CDR3: TGTGCCAGCGCCCCGAGGGGAGGATACGAGCAGTACTTC. This sequence encodes CASAPRGGYEQYF.

The CDR3 protein is CSASRSRGNYEQYF. DNA of the CDR3: TGCAGTGCTAGTCGTTCGAGGGGGAACTACGAGCAGTACTTC. This chain uses TRBV20-1 with TRBJ2-7; D possibly corresponds to TRBD1 (6 bases). From germline, CDR1 is DFQATT and CDR2 SNEGSKA (reference sequence). V lost 3 bases and J 3 bases, leaving 15 bases between the germline ends. The CDR3 is 14 amino acids.

The J gene is TRBJ2-7, the V gene TRBV2; TRBD1 agrees at 7 bases. With 7 bases clipped from V and 1 base from J, the junction kept 10 bases outside the gene matches. The CDR3 totals 15 residues. CDR1 SNHLY and CDR2 FYNNEI come from the germline V gene. CDR3 nucleotide sequence: TGTGCCAGCACCTTGGACAGGACCTTATCCTACGAGCAGTACTTC. Its protein product is CASTLDRTLSYEQYF.